This entry lists 24 T cell receptor beta chains sequenced from one sample in a study of long-term antiretroviral therapy in people with HIV. Survey level was the resolution at which the v3.0 immunoSEQ assay ran. The repertoire was sequenced with immunoSEQ multiplex PCR; TCRdb's copy has only in-frame clones and lacks some. The profile shows 30,000 to 40,000 clones, roughly 97% of them singletons. Sequencing was performed on unsorted PBMCs, taken 6.9 years after starting antiretroviral therapy. These receptors were obtained from a man under 40 with HIV.

V usage is TRBV6-1 and J usage is TRBJ2-7; TRBD1 matches 11 bases. V was clipped by 4 bases and J by 0 bases; unmatched bases: 11. Germline-derived CDR1 and CDR2 are MNHNS and SASEGT. CDR3 length: 18 residues. The CDR3 loop is CASSGSVGQGVSSYEQYF. For the CDR3, the DNA is TGTGCCAGCAGTGGGTCTGTGGGACAGGGGGTGAGCTCCTACGAGCAGTACTTC.

This chain connects TRBV5-1 to TRBJ2-3; 8 positions agree with TRBD2. The CDR3 has 14 residues. Germline CDR1 and CDR2: SGHRS and YFSETQ. CDR3 amino acids: CPCCFTGGGDTQYF. CDR3 sequence (DNA): TGCCCCTGCTGTTTTACGGGAGGGGGAGATACGCAGTATTTT.

The chain combines TRBV6-1 with TRBJ1-6; D might be TRBD1 (5 bases). This CDR3 has 17 amino acids. Germline V gene data show CDR1 as MNHNS and CDR2 as SASEGT. Trimming left V 4 bases short and J 5 bases short, with 18 bases between. This chain's CDR3 is CASSVAGGSGDNSPLHF. CDR3 sequence (DNA): TGTGCCAGCAGTGTGGCGGGGGGGAGTGGTGATAATTCACCCCTCCACTTT.

This clone came up once. The chain carries TRBV6-1 and TRBJ1-1; 7 bases match TRBD1. The ends lost 7 bases at V and 0 bases at J; junction bases unmatched: 8. CDR1 and CDR2 (germline): MNHNS, SASEGT. CDR3 length: 15 amino acids. The CDR3 loop reads CASKKGQNLNTEAFF. DNA for the CDR3: TGTGCCAGCAAGAAGGGACAGAACTTGAACACTGAAGCTTTCTTT.

The chain joins TRBV5-1 to TRBJ2-7, with D uncertain. The V and J ends lost 0 bases and 0 bases respectively, with 4 bases between them. CDR3 size: 13 residues. Looked up from germline, CDR1 is SGHRS and CDR2 is YFSETQ. CDR3 sequence (DNA): TGCGCCAGCAGCTTGGACCACTCCTACGAGCAGTACTTC. This gives the protein CASSLDHSYEQYF. Complete variable domain (other parts from reference TRBV5-1 and TRBJ2-7): KAGVTQTPRYLIKTRGQQVTLSCSPISGHRSVSWYQQTPGQGLQFLFEYFSETQRNKGNFPGRFSGRQFSNSRSEMNVSTLELGDSALYLCASSLDHSYEQYFGPGTRLTVT.

V gene TRBV6-5 combines with J gene TRBJ1-5; D not certain. The CDR3 consists of 15 residues. The ends were cut back, 6 bases at V and 2 bases at J, with 14 bases in the middle. Germline V gene data show CDR1 as MNHEY and CDR2 as SVGAGI. The CDR3: CASRPQLGGNQPQHF. The CDR3 DNA is TGTGCCAGCAGACCACAGTTGGGCGGCAATCAGCCCCAGCATTTT.

The CDR3, as DNA: TGTGCCAGCAGCTTAGCGGGCACAGGGGGCGAACAGTTCTTC. The encoded protein is CASSLAGTGGEQFF. The V call is TRBV7-8, the J call TRBJ2-1, with 9 bases fitting TRBD1. Losses at the gene ends were 0 bases for V and 13 bases for J; bases not matched to a gene: 7. The germline gives CDR1 SGHVS, CDR2 FQNEAQ. The CDR3 spans 14 residues.

The rearrangement uses TRBV7-9 and TRBJ2-1; D is possibly TRBD2 (6 bases). V dropped 5 bases and J dropped 8 bases, with 16 bases sitting between them. In germline, CDR1 is SEHNR, CDR2 FQNEAQ (reference sequence). This CDR3 contains 14 residues. CDR3 DNA: TGTGCCAGCAGCCCCCCGGGCGGGGTGGATGAGCAGTTCTTC. As protein: CASSPPGGVDEQFF.

This sequence joins TRBV6-5 and TRBJ2-3, with 12 bases identical to TRBD2. J lost 12 bases, V lost 8 bases, and 12 bases had no gene match. The CDR3 extends over 14 amino acids. The V gene's germline CDR1 is MNHEY and CDR2 SVGAGI. In DNA, the CDR3 is TGTGCCAGCGCCGGGACTAGCGGGTCCAGCCAACAGTATTTT. This gives the protein CASAGTSGSSQQYF.

The chain has TRBV2 and TRBJ1-6; D perhaps matches TRBD1 (5 bases). The CDR3 sequence is 16 residues long. Germline V gene sequence: CDR1 SNHLY, CDR2 FYNNEI. V lost 6 bases and J 10 bases, leaving 22 bases between the germline ends. The CDR3 nucleotides read TGTGCCAGCAGATCCGCTCAGGGAAGTAGCTGGTCACCCCTCCACTTT. Translated: CASRSAQGSSWSPLHF.

This clone was seen a single time. The chain employs TRBV6-5 and TRBJ1-5, with a possible D match to TRBD1 (6 bases). Trimming left V 6 bases short and J 5 bases short, with 14 bases between. Per germline, CDR1 MNHEY and CDR2 SVGAGI. This CDR3 is 14 amino acids long. The CDR3 is CASRALQGYQPQHF. The CDR3 DNA is TGTGCCAGCAGGGCCCTTCAGGGGTATCAGCCCCAGCATTTT.

Concerning this clone: Other DNA sequences within the sample encode an identical CDR3. The chain couples TRBV2 to TRBJ2-5, with 9 bases fitting TRBD2. Germline values: CDR1 SNHLY, CDR2 FYNNEI. V was pared by 1 base and J by 5 bases, with 5 bases of the junction left unmatched. The length of the CDR3 is 15 residues. This CDR3 is CASSEGGGAGETQYF. The DNA for the CDR3 is TGTGCCAGCAGTGAAGGCGGGGGGGCTGGGGAGACCCAGTACTTC.

This clone was observed once. This chain connects TRBV2 to TRBJ1-1, with 10 bases identical to TRBD1. This CDR3 contains 14 residues. Losses at the gene ends were 4 bases for V and 5 bases for J; bases not matched to a gene: 4. Germline V gene lookup returns CDR1 SNHLY and CDR2 FYNNEI. The CDR3 DNA sequence: TGTGCCAGCAGTGGCGACAGGGGGCATACTGAAGCTTTCTTT. Translated: CASSGDRGHTEAFF.

The gene calls are TRBV5-6 and TRBJ2-5; D gene ambiguous. The J call may not be correct, given that the DNA end is closer to TRBJ2-7. CDR3 length: 12 amino acids. CDR1 SGHDT and CDR2 YYEEEE come from the germline V gene. CDR3 in amino acids: CASRGTSYEQYF. CDR3 bases: TGTGCCAGCAGGGGAACATCCTACGAGCAGTACTTC.

CDR3 loop: CAGRQGADGYTF. In nucleotides, the CDR3 is TGTGCCGGTCGACAGGGGGCGGATGGCTACACCTTC. The V call is TRBV6-1, the J call TRBJ1-2; 10 bases map to TRBD1. The V and J ends lost 11 bases and 6 bases, in that order; junction bases with no gene match: 6. The CDR3 is 12 residues long. Germline CDR1 MNHNS, CDR2 SASEGT.

V is TRBV15 and J is TRBJ2-5; 8 bases fit TRBD2. V was clipped by 5 bases and J by 5 bases; unmatched bases: 10. CDR3 length: 15 amino acids. Germline assignment: CDR1 LNHNV and CDR2 YYDKDF (reference sequence). CDR3 coding DNA: TGTGCCACCAGCGTCACCGGGGGGGCCGGTGAGACCCAGTACTTC. Translated: CATSVTGGAGETQYF. The full variable domain, completed using reference TRBV15 and TRBJ2-5, is DAMVIQNPRYQVTQFGKPVTLSCSQTLNHNVMYWYQQKSSQAPKLLFHYYDKDFNNEADTPDNFQSRRPNTSFCFLDIRSPGLGDTAMYLCATSVTGGAGETQYFGPGTRLLVL.

This chain connects TRBV9 to TRBJ2-5, with D tentatively TRBD1 (7 bases). CDR3 size: 15 residues. V gave up 3 bases and J gave up 5 bases, with 17 bases separating them. Germline V gene data show CDR1 as SGDLS and CDR2 as YYNGEE. CDR3 sequence reads: CASSGGTDQAETQYF. As DNA, the CDR3 is TGTGCCAGCAGCGGCGGGACAGATCAGGCGGAGACCCAGTACTTC.

This clone was observed a single time. The genes are TRBV9 and TRBJ1-3, with 8 bases identical to TRBD1. This CDR3 has 15 residues. The germline CDR1 and CDR2 sequences are SGDLS and YYNGEE. V trimming: 0 bases; J trimming: 7 bases; junction bases outside the gene matches: 6. DNA for the CDR3: TGTGCCAGCAGCGTAGACCCGACAGGGGTGAACACCATATATTTT. Translating gives CASSVDPTGVNTIYF. The variable domain in full, completed from reference TRBV9 and TRBJ1-3, reads DSGVTQTPKHLITATGQRVTLRCSPRSGDLSVYWYQQSLDQGLQFLIQYYNGEERAKGNILERFSAQQFPDLHSELNLSSLELGDSALYFCASSVDPTGVNTIYFGEGSWLTVV.

In this sample, this clone turned up once. The CDR3 region is CASLTGVYEQYF. DNA of the CDR3: TGTGCCAGCCTCACAGGAGTCTACGAGCAGTACTTC. The chain carries TRBV2 and TRBJ2-7; D is perhaps TRBD1 (5 bases). CDR3 length equals 12 residues. Per germline, CDR1 SNHLY and CDR2 FYNNEI. V was cut by 8 bases and J by 3 bases, with 11 bases left in between. The full variable domain, rest sourced from reference TRBV2 and TRBJ2-7, is EPEVTQTPSHQVTQMGQEVILRCVPISNHLYFYWYRQILGQKVEFLVSFYNNEISEKSEIFDDQFSVERPDGSNFTLKIRSTKLEDSAMYFCASLTGVYEQYFGPGTRLTVT.

CDR3 protein: CASSPGVSSYEQYF. In DNA form, the CDR3 reads TGTGCCAGCAGCCCGGGGGTTTCCTCCTACGAGCAGTACTTC. This chain links TRBV9 with TRBJ2-7; D perhaps matches TRBD2 (6 bases). Germline V gene data show CDR1 as SGDLS and CDR2 as YYNGEE. The CDR3 is made up of 14 amino acids. V shed 4 bases and J shed 0 bases, with 11 bases lying between them.

This sequence joins TRBV9 and TRBJ2-3; D possibly matches TRBD1 or TRBD2 (5 bases each). CDR3 length: 14 residues. Germline V CDR1 and CDR2: SGDLS, YYNGEE. V was shortened by 2 bases and J by 6 bases, with 13 bases between the two germline ends. CDR3 region: CASSVWGSTDTQYF. CDR3 in DNA: TGTGCCAGCAGCGTCTGGGGGTCCACGGATACGCAGTATTTT.

The chain has TRBV4-2 and TRBJ2-1; 13 nucleotides agree with TRBD2. The J segment lost 9 bases and the V segment lost 1 base, leaving 0 bases of the junction unmatched. Germline lookup yields CDR1 LGHNA and CDR2 YNFKEQ. CDR3 size: 14 residues. The CDR3 region is CASSQGTSGGEQFF. The CDR3 DNA is TGTGCCAGCAGCCAAGGGACTAGCGGGGGTGAGCAGTTCTTC.

The chain combines TRBV5-1 with TRBJ1-1, with D unclear. Germline-derived CDR1 and CDR2 are SGHRS and YFSETQ. V gave up 2 bases and J gave up 5 bases, with 10 bases separating them. This CDR3 is built from 13 residues. The CDR3 here is CASSFVGETEAFF. CDR3 sequence (DNA): TGCGCCAGCAGCTTTGTTGGAGAGACTGAAGCTTTCTTT.

This clone occurred once. The chain carries TRBV19 and TRBJ1-1; D not resolved. V shed 6 bases and J shed 11 bases, with 13 bases lying between them. The CDR3 runs to 11 residues. CDR1 LNHDA and CDR2 SQIVND come from the germline V gene (reference sequence). The CDR3 reads CASRVGGFAFF. CDR3 DNA sequence: TGTGCCAGTAGAGTCGGAGGGTTCGCTTTCTTT.